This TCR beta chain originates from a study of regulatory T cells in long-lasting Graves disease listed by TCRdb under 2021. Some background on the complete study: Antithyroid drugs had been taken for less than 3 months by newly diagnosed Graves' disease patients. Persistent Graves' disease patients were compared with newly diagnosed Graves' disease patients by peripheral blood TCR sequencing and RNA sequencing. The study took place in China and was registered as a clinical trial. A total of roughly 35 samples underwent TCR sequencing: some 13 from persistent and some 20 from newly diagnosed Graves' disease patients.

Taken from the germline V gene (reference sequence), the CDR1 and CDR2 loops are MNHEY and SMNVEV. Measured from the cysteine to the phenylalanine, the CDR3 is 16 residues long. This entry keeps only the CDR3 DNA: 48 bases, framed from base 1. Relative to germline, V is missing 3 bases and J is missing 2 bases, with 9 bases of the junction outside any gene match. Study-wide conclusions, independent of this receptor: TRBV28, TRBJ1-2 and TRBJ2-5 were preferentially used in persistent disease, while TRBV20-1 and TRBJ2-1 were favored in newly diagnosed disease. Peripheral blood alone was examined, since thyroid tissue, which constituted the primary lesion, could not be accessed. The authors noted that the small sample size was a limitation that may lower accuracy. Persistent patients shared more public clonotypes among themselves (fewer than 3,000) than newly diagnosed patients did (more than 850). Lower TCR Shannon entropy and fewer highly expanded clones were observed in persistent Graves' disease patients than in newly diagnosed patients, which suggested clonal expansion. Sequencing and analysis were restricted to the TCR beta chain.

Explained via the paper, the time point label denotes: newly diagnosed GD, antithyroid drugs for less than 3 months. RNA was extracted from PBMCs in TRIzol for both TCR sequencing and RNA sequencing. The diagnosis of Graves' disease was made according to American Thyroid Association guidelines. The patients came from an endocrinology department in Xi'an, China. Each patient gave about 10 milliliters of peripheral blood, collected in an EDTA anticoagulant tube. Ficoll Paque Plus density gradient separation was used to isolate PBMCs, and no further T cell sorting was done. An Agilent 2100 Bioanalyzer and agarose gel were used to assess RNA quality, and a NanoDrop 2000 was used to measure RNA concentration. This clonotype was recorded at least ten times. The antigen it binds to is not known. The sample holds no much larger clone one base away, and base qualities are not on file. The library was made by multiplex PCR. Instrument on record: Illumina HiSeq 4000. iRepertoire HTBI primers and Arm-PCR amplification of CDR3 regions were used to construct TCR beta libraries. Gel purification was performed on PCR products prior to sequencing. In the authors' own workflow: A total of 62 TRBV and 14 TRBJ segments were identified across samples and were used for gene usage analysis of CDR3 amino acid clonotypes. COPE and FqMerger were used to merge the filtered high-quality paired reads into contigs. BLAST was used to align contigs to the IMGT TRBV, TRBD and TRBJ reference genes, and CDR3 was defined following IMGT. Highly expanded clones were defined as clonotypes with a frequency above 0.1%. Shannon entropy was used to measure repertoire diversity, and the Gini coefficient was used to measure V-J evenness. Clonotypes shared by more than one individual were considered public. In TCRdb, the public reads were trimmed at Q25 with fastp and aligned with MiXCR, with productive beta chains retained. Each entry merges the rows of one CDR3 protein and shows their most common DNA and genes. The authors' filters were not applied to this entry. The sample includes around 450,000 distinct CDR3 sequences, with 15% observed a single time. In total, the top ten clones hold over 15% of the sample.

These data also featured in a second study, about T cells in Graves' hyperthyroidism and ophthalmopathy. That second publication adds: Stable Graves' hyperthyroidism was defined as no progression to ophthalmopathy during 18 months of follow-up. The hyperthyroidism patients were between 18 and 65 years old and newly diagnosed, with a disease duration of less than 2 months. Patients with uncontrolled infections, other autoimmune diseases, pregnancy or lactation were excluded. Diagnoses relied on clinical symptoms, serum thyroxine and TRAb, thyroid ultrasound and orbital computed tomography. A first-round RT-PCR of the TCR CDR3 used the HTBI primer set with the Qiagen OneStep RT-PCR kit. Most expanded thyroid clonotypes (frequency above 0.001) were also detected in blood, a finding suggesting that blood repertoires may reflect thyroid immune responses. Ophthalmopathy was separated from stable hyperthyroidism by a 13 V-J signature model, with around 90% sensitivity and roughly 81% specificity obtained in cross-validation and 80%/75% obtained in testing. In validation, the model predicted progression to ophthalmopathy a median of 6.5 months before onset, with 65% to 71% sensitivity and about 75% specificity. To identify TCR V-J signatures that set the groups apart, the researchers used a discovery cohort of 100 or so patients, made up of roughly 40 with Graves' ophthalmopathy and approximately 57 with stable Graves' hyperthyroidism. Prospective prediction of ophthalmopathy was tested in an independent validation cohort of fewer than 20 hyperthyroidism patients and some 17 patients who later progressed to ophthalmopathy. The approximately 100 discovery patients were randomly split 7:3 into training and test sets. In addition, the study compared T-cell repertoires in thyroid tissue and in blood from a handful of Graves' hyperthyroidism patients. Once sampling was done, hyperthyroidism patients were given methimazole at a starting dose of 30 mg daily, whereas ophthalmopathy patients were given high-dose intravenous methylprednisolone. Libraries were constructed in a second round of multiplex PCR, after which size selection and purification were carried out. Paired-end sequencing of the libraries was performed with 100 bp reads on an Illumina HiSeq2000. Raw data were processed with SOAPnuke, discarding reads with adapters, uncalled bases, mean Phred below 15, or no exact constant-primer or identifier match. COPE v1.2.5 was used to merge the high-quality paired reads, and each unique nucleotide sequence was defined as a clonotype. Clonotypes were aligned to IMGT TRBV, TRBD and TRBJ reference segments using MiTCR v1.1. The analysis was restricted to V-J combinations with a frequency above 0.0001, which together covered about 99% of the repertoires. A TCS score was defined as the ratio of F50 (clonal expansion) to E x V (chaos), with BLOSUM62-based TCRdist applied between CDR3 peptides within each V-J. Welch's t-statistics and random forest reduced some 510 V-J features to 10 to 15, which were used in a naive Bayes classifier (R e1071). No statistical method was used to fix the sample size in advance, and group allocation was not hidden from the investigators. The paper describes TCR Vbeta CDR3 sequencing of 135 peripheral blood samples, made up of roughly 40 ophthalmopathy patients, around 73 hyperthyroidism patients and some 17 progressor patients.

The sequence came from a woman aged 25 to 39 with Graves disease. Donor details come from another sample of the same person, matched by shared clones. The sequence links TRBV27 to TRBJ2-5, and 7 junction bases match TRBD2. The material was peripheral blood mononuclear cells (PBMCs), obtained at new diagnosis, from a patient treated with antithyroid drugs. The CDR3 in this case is CASSFNPGGLQETQYF. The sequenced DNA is TGTGCCAGCAGTTTCAACCCGGGGGGTTTGCAAGAGACCCAGTACTTC.